The 21 T cell receptor beta chains in this list originate from one sample, sequenced in a study of blood T cell repertoires in COVID-19. Measured with immunoSEQ multiplex PCR; TCRdb has only the in-frame clones, and not every one. The sample contains about 200,000 clones, roughly 84% of which appear only once. Sequencing used peripheral blood. The receptors come from a woman of 80 years or more with acute or convalescent COVID-19.

The chain is built from TRBV6-6 and TRBJ1-2; maybe TRBD1 (6 bases). Germline V gene lookup returns CDR1 MNHNY and CDR2 SVGAGI (reference sequence). CDR3 size: 14 residues. Trimming left V 5 bases short and J 4 bases short, with 14 bases between. CDR3 DNA sequence: TGTGCCAGCAGTCAGTATACAGGGTTCTATGGCTACACCTTC. Amino acids: CASSQYTGFYGYTF.

This chain uses TRBV28 with TRBJ1-1, with D uncertain. CDR1 and CDR2 (germline): MDHEN, SYDVKM. The CDR3 runs 13 residues. The ends were cut back, 7 bases at V and 4 bases at J, with 13 bases in the middle. CDR3 DNA: TGTGCCAGCACCCGAAGCGTGGGCACTGAAGCTTTCTTT. This translates into CASTRSVGTEAFF.

The sample holds one count of this clone. The chain links TRBV19 to TRBJ1-4; D is unclear. The CDR3 loop spans 14 amino acids. The germline V and J ends were trimmed by 5 bases and 7 bases, with 14 bases remaining between them. CDR1 LNHDA and CDR2 SQIVND come from the germline V gene (reference sequence). The CDR3 coding sequence is TGTGCCAGTAGTTATGGGCGGGGTTTTGAAAAACTGTTTTTT. This gives the protein CASSYGRGFEKLFF.

This clone was seen only a few times. The chain links TRBV20-1 to TRBJ1-2; tentative D call: TRBD1 (5 bases). Germline assignment: CDR1 DFQATT and CDR2 SNEGSKA (reference sequence). The CDR3 length is 14 residues. V lost 3 bases, J lost 2 bases, and 13 bases lay in between. The chain's CDR3 is CSASFRVPNYGYTF. In nucleotides, the CDR3 is TGCAGTGCTAGTTTCAGGGTACCAAACTATGGCTACACCTTC.

Written as DNA, the CDR3 is TGCGCCAGCCGACAGGGTGCAAGTTTGTACGAGCAGTACTTC. Protein product: CASRQGASLYEQYF. The chain carries TRBV5-1 and TRBJ2-7; 7 bases fit TRBD1. From germline, CDR1 is SGHRS and CDR2 YFSETQ. The CDR3 has 14 amino acids. Germline trimming cut 7 bases from V and 4 bases from J; bases unmatched to any gene: 11.

This chain connects TRBV5-4 to TRBJ1-6, with TRBD1 matching over 9 bases. The CDR3 length is 15 residues. V was pared by 4 bases and J by 9 bases, with 8 bases of the junction left unmatched. Germline CDR1 and CDR2: SGHNT and YYREEE (reference sequence). CDR3 in amino acids: CASSATGGLVSPLHF. As DNA, the CDR3 is TGTGCCAGCAGCGCAACAGGGGGCCTGGTTTCACCCCTCCACTTT.

V is TRBV28 and J is TRBJ1-2; D may be TRBD1 (6 bases). Germline values: CDR1 MDHEN, CDR2 SYDVKM. Trimming pared 6 bases from V and 3 bases from J, leaving 20 bases between. The CDR3 spans 16 residues. The CDR3: CASSILGAGYDYGYTF. The CDR3 DNA reads as TGTGCCAGCAGCATTCTGGGGGCTGGGTACGACTATGGCTACACCTTC.

Here the CDR3 DNA reads TGTGCCATCAGATATCCGGGACAGGGCAATCGTGGCTACACCTTC. Translation gives CAIRYPGQGNRGYTF. The V and J genes are TRBV10-3 and TRBJ1-2; 9 nucleotides agree with TRBD1. CDR3 length equals 15 residues. V lost 6 bases to trimming and J lost 7 bases; unmatched junction nucleotides: 12. Looked up from germline, CDR1 is ENHRY and CDR2 is SYGVKD.

This clone appeared a single time. The rearrangement links TRBV27 to TRBJ1-4; D gene unclear. The CDR3 contains 18 residues. V was trimmed by 7 bases and J by 0 bases, leaving 21 bases between them. Germline V gene data show CDR1 as MNHEY and CDR2 as SMNVEV (reference sequence). The CDR3 region has the DNA TGTGCCAGCACCCTAACGGGAGGGTCGATTTCAACTAATGAAAAACTGTTTTTT. Protein: CASTLTGGSISTNEKLFF.

The chain couples TRBV9 to TRBJ2-2, with 11 bases lining up with TRBD2. V dropped 4 bases and J dropped 3; count of bases not matched to a gene: 5. This CDR3 region has 16 residues. Germline V gives CDR1 SGDLS, CDR2 YYNGEE. As DNA, the CDR3 is TGTGCCAGCAGCCCGGGGACTAGCGGATACACCGGGGAGCTGTTTTTT. This encodes CASSPGTSGYTGELFF.

The chain links TRBV7-8 to TRBJ2-3; D might be TRBD1 (6 bases). CDR3 size: 15 residues. V was trimmed by 0 bases and J by 1 base, leaving 8 bases between them. Germline V lookup: CDR1 SGHVS, CDR2 FQNEAQ. CDR3: CASSLARQGTDTQYF. CDR3 bases: TGTGCCAGCAGCTTAGCGAGACAGGGCACAGATACGCAGTATTTT.

The chain carries TRBV9 and TRBJ1-3; 7 bases are shared with TRBD1. The CDR3 contains 15 residues. Germline V gene data show CDR1 as SGDLS and CDR2 as YYNGEE. Trimming cost V 4 bases and J 1 base; bases outside gene matches: 5. For the CDR3, the DNA is TGTGCCAGCAGCACTCAGACAGGGTCTGGAAACACCATATATTTT. This translates into CASSTQTGSGNTIYF.

The chain is built from TRBV18 and TRBJ1-1; 7 bases agree with TRBD1. The ends lost 2 bases at V and 6 bases at J; junction bases unmatched: 6. The CDR3 loop spans 14 amino acids. The germline V gene encodes CDR1 KGHSH and CDR2 LQKENI. The CDR3 here is CASSPEAGGPEAFF. CDR3 coding DNA: TGTGCCAGCTCACCAGAGGCAGGGGGTCCTGAAGCTTTCTTT.

The chain couples TRBV5-1 to TRBJ2-7; 10 bases agree with TRBD2. The CDR3 sequence is 15 residues long. Germline CDR1 reads SGHRS; CDR2 reads YFSETQ. Trimming removed 5 bases from V and 3 bases from J; junction bases left unmatched: 8. The CDR3 sequence: CASRETSGAFYEQYF. The DNA of the CDR3 is TGCGCCAGCAGAGAAACTAGCGGGGCCTTCTACGAGCAGTACTTC.

The chain's CDR3 is CASSRKTGAGANVLTF. CDR3 in DNA: TGTGCCAGCAGCCGCAAAACAGGGGCTGGGGCCAACGTCCTGACTTTC. The chain joins TRBV27 to TRBJ2-6; 7 nucleotides agree with TRBD1. The CDR3 spans 16 residues. The V and J ends lost 6 bases and 2 bases, in that order; junction bases with no gene match: 7. Looked up from germline, CDR1 is MNHEY and CDR2 is SMNVEV (reference sequence).

The chain employs TRBV19 and TRBJ1-2; 7 bases align to TRBD1. CDR1 LNHDA and CDR2 SQIVND come from the germline V gene (reference sequence). The CDR3 has 13 residues. V gave up 6 bases and J gave up 7 bases; unmatched junction bases: 8. CDR3 DNA sequence: TGTGCCAGTAGAAGTGACAGGGTAGCTGGCTACACCTTC. Translation: CASRSDRVAGYTF.

This clone was seen a handful of times. V gene TRBV24-1 combines with J gene TRBJ1-1; TRBD1 might be the D (6 bases). Germline CDR1 KGHDR, CDR2 SFDVKD. V was clipped by 0 bases and J by 4 bases, with 23 bases between them. This CDR3 comprises 19 residues. CDR3 in amino acids: CATSDLHGIGGGSSTEAFF. CDR3 DNA sequence: TGTGCCACCAGTGATTTGCATGGTATAGGGGGGGGGAGTAGCACTGAAGCTTTCTTT.

The V gene is TRBV5-1, the J gene TRBJ1-2; D gene uncertain. Deletions cut 4 bases from V and 8 bases from J, with 15 bases between. The germline CDR1 and CDR2 sequences are SGHRS and YFSETQ. This CDR3 is 13 amino acids long. The DNA of the CDR3 is TGCGCCAGCAGCCTACTAGAGGTGGGGGGCTACACCTTC. Translation: CASSLLEVGGYTF.

The genes are TRBV10-3 and TRBJ1-2; 10 bases fit TRBD1. The CDR3 loop spans 15 amino acids. From germline, CDR1 is ENHRY and CDR2 SYGVKD. Losses at the gene ends were 5 bases for V and 4 bases for J; bases not matched to a gene: 7. The CDR3 DNA reads as TGTGCCATCAGTCCCCCGGACAGGGGGAGCTATGGCTACACCTTC. This gives the protein CAISPPDRGSYGYTF.

The J gene is TRBJ2-3, the V gene TRBV19; D might be TRBD2 (5 bases). Trimming pared 10 bases from V and 6 bases from J, leaving 23 bases between. The CDR3 is 15 residues long. The germline CDR1 and CDR2 sequences are LNHDA and SQIVND (reference sequence). DNA for the CDR3: TGTGCCACCCTACAACCGGGGTCCTCGATTGATACGCAGTATTTT. Translating it yields CATLQPGSSIDTQYF.

The chain uses TRBV25-1 and TRBJ2-7; tentative D call: TRBD2 (5 bases). This CDR3 contains 15 residues. The V gene lost 8 bases and the J gene lost 2 bases, with 19 bases spanning the gap. Germline-derived CDR1 and CDR2 are MGHDK and SYGVNS. The CDR3 DNA is TGTGCCAGCTATGATCCCGGGATCCTCCCCTACGAGCAGTACTTC. This translates into CASYDPGILPYEQYF.